This is a list of T cell receptor beta chains from one sample in a study of T cells after yellow fever vaccination. TCRdb analysed the 5' RACE reads with MiXCR anew, one entry per CDR3 protein. The sample includes 30,000 or so distinct CDR3 sequences, approximately 4% of them seen just once. Source: CD8+ T cells sorted from PBMCs, taken 5 days after the yellow fever booster vaccination. Receptors were obtained from a young man who received the YFV17D yellow fever vaccine. CDR3s include the opening cysteine and the closing phenylalanine or tryptophan. The order of the fields is V gene, J gene, CDR3 protein.

v_gene: TRBV27
j_gene: TRBJ2-7
CDR3aa: CASSPTGTSGRAGEQYF

v_gene: TRBV11-2
j_gene: TRBJ2-5
CDR3aa: CASSSLGGTGLETQYF

v_gene: TRBV11-2
j_gene: TRBJ2-1
CDR3aa: CASSPARATSGGWDEQFF

v_gene: TRBV5-4
j_gene: TRBJ2-1
CDR3aa: CASSLGDFSNEQFF

v_gene: TRBV3-1
j_gene: TRBJ2-1
CDR3aa: CACCFLLESTSPGNEQFF

v_gene: TRBV5-1
j_gene: TRBJ2-7
CDR3aa: CASSGPGTGVYEQYF

v_gene: TRBV15
j_gene: TRBJ2-2
CDR3aa: CATSRDLGGPGELFF

v_gene: TRBV6-6
j_gene: TRBJ2-7
CDR3aa: CASGTEQYF

v_gene: TRBV10-3
j_gene: TRBJ1-2
CDR3aa: CAISESGTGGGYTF

v_gene: TRBV7-9
j_gene: TRBJ2-3
CDR3aa: CASSATRDISTDTQYF

v_gene: TRBV7-9
j_gene: TRBJ2-7
CDR3aa: CASSLGSTPYEQYF

v_gene: TRBV6-5
j_gene: TRBJ2-2
CDR3aa: CASSYPSGRGGAGELFF

v_gene: TRBV6-5
j_gene: TRBJ2-5
CDR3aa: CASSYYSEGIKETQYF

v_gene: TRBV5-1
j_gene: TRBJ2-1
CDR3aa: CASSLDPSVNEQFF

v_gene: TRBV9
j_gene: TRBJ2-7
CDR3aa: CASSVGGDSYEQYF

v_gene: TRBV28
j_gene: TRBJ2-1
CDR3aa: CASSNLFRDSSYNEQFF

v_gene: TRBV13
j_gene: TRBJ2-2
CDR3aa: CASSWTSFAGELFF

v_gene: TRBV12-2
j_gene: TRBJ2-2
CDR3aa: CASRPANTGELFF

v_gene: TRBV12-5
j_gene: TRBJ2-1
CDR3aa: CASGLWHYEQFF

v_gene: TRBV15
j_gene: TRBJ2-2
CDR3aa: CATSRTAGADAGELFF

v_gene: TRBV18
j_gene: TRBJ2-1
CDR3aa: CASSPYGRENEQFF

v_gene: TRBV16
j_gene: TRBJ2-7
CDR3aa: CASSPRDSYEQYF

v_gene: TRBV6-6
j_gene: TRBJ2-1
CDR3aa: CASSYRSGEQFF

v_gene: TRBV10-3
j_gene: TRBJ2-7
CDR3aa: CAISEDGGRARYEQYF

v_gene: TRBV4-3
j_gene: TRBJ2-1
CDR3aa: CASSDGGTIYNEQFF

v_gene: TRBV12-3/TRBV12-4
j_gene: TRBJ2-1
CDR3aa: CASSPTDPSSYNEQFF

v_gene: TRBV28
j_gene: TRBJ2-2
CDR3aa: CASSLLTGPGELFF

v_gene: TRBV7-2
j_gene: TRBJ2-1
CDR3aa: CASSSNSAPYNEQFF

v_gene: TRBV18
j_gene: TRBJ2-7
CDR3aa: CASLTYEQYF

v_gene: TRBV7-6
j_gene: TRBJ2-2
CDR3aa: CASSADRGGSGELFF

v_gene: TRBV19
j_gene: TRBJ2-1
CDR3aa: CASSIGIGNPDNEQFF

v_gene: TRBV4-3
j_gene: TRBJ1-1
CDR3aa: CASSQGGGYTEAFF

v_gene: TRBV29-1
j_gene: TRBJ2-7
CDR3aa: CSVGGTSSHYEQYF

v_gene: TRBV20-1
j_gene: TRBJ2-7
CDR3aa: CSARGTQSYEQYF

v_gene: TRBV27
j_gene: TRBJ2-3
CDR3aa: CASKHTSTDTQYF

v_gene: TRBV27
j_gene: TRBJ2-3
CDR3aa: CASSLSKFGTSGIDPDTQYF

v_gene: TRBV20-1
j_gene: TRBJ2-7
CDR3aa: CSARDRETYEQYF

v_gene: TRBV6-5
j_gene: TRBJ2-2
CDR3aa: CASSYSLAGAGAELFF

v_gene: TRBV10-3
j_gene: TRBJ1-1
CDR3aa: CATEGQGRQAFF

v_gene: TRBV25-1
j_gene: TRBJ2-5
CDR3aa: CASSEHQETQYF

v_gene: TRBV18
j_gene: TRBJ2-7
CDR3aa: CASSPQTGDHYEQYF

v_gene: TRBV4-1
j_gene: TRBJ2-1
CDR3aa: CASSQDPWLAGGSISYNEQFF

v_gene: TRBV27
j_gene: TRBJ2-5
CDR3aa: CASSTGAGGVETQYF

v_gene: TRBV19
j_gene: TRBJ2-7
CDR3aa: CASSMGQGVVEQYF

v_gene: TRBV7-9
j_gene: TRBJ2-3
CDR3aa: CASSFEGRPDTQYF

v_gene: TRBV20-1
j_gene: TRBJ2-1
CDR3aa: CSALPPGTSEFF

v_gene: TRBV19
j_gene: TRBJ2-7
CDR3aa: CASGTGYEQYF

v_gene: TRBV10-3
j_gene: TRBJ2-7
CDR3aa: CAISEGQGYEQYF

v_gene: TRBV7-6
j_gene: TRBJ2-1
CDR3aa: CASSLAAGGNEQFF

v_gene: TRBV28
j_gene: TRBJ2-1
CDR3aa: CASSHRLAGHYNEQFF

v_gene: TRBV15
j_gene: TRBJ1-2
CDR3aa: CATSRFGTGYGYTF

v_gene: TRBV14
j_gene: TRBJ2-5
CDR3aa: CASSQGYETQYF

v_gene: TRBV18
j_gene: TRBJ2-5
CDR3aa: CASSPIPQETQYF